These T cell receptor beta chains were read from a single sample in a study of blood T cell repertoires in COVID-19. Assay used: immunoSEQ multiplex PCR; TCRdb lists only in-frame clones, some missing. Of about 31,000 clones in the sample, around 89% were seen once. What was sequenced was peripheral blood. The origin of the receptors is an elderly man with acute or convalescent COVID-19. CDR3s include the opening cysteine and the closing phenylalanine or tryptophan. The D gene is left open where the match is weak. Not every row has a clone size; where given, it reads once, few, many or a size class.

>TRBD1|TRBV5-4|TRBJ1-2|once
CASGLPGQGYGYTF
TGTGCCAGCGGCTTGCCGGGACAGGGCTATGGCTACACCTTC
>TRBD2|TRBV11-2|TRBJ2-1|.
CASSFPRTSGYEQFF
TGTGCCAGCAGCTTTCCCCGGACTAGCGGCTATGAGCAGTTCTTC
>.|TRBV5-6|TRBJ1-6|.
CASYHRQGKSPLHF
TGTGCCAGCTACCATCGGCAGGGGAAATCACCCCTCCACTTT
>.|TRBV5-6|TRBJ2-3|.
CASSLATGLASTDTQYF
TGTGCCAGCAGCTTGGCTACGGGGCTAGCGAGCACAGATACGCAGTATTTT
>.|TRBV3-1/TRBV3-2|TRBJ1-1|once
CASSPWGWGPNTEAFF
TGTGCCAGCAGCCCTTGGGGGTGGGGGCCTAACACTGAAGCTTTCTTT
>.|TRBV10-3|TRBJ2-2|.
CATSRSPDTGELFF
TGTGCCACTTCACGGAGCCCCGACACCGGGGAGCTGTTTTTT
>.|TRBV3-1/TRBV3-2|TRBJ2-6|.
CASSLIFTSGANVLTF
TGTGCCAGCAGCCTTATTTTTACTTCTGGGGCCAACGTCCTGACTTTC
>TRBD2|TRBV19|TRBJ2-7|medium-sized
CASNGGGAHEQYF
TGTGCCAGCAACGGCGGGGGGGCCCACGAGCAGTACTTC
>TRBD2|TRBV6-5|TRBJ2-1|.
CASKAGGNNEQFF
TGTGCCAGCAAAGCGGGGGGGAATAATGAGCAGTTCTTC
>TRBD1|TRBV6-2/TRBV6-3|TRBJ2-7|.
CASSYSRTGTYEQYF
TGTGCCAGCAGTTACTCAAGGACAGGGACCTACGAGCAGTACTTC
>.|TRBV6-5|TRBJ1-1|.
CASSYTHPGDTEAFF
TGTGCCAGCAGTTACACACACCCCGGAGACACTGAAGCTTTCTTT
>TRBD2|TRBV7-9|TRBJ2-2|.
CASSSGLAGENTGELFF
TGTGCCAGCAGCTCCGGACTAGCGGGAGAGAACACCGGGGAGCTGTTTTTT
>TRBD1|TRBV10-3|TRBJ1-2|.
CAIIPGQGYYGYTF
TGTGCCATCATCCCGGGACAGGGATATTATGGCTACACCTTC
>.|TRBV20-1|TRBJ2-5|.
CSAYPLETQYF
TGCAGTGCCTATCCTTTGGAGACCCAGTACTTC
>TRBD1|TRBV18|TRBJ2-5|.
CASSLGTERETQYF
TGTGCCAGCTCACTTGGGACAGAAAGGGAGACCCAGTACTTC
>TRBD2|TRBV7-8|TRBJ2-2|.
CASSPYSGVNTGELFF
TGTGCCAGCAGCCCCTACAGCGGGGTGAACACCGGGGAGCTGTTTTTT
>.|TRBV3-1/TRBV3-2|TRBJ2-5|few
CASTAFGTPQETQYF
TGTGCCAGCACTGCCTTCGGGACTCCGCAAGAGACCCAGTACTTC
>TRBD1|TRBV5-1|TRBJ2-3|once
CASSLARTGGSTDTQYF
TGCGCCAGCAGCTTGGCGCGGACAGGGGGCAGCACAGATACGCAGTATTTT
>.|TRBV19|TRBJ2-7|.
CASSISGASVYEQYF
TGTGCCAGTAGTATTAGTGGGGCTAGCGTCTACGAGCAGTACTTC
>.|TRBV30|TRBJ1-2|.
CAWSVRKRGYTF
TGTGCCTGGAGTGTGAGGAAGCGGGGCTACACCTTC
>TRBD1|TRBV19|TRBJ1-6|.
CASSPDRGDSPLHF
TGTGCCAGTAGTCCGGACAGGGGAGATTCACCCCTCCACTTT
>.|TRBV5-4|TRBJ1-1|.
CASSTPPQNTEAFF
TGTGCCAGCAGCACCCCTCCACAGAACACTGAAGCTTTCTTT
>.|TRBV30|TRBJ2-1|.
CACPCGVGYNEQFF
TGTGCCTGCCCATGCGGGGTGGGGTACAATGAGCAGTTCTTC
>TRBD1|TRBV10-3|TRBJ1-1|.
CAIRRQYGTGTNTEAFF
TGTGCCATCAGGCGACAATACGGGACAGGGACGAACACTGAAGCTTTCTTT
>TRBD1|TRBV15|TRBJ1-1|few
CATSPRTGWGTEAFF
TGTGCCACCAGTCCGAGGACAGGGTGGGGCACTGAAGCTTTCTTT
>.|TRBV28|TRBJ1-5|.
CASSASSFGSIQPQHF
TGTGCCAGCAGTGCCAGTAGTTTCGGGTCGATTCAGCCCCAGCATTTT
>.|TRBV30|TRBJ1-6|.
CAWSASTLGSPLHF
TGTGCCTGGAGTGCGAGCACCCTAGGTTCACCCCTCCACTTT
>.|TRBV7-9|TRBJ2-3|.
CASSLATYGNGTLTDTQYF
TGTGCCAGCAGCTTAGCGACGTACGGGAATGGAACCCTCACAGATACGCAGTATTTT
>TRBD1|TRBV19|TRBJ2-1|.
CASTTQGRSNEQFF
TGTGCCAGTACAACACAGGGGCGTAGTAATGAGCAGTTCTTC
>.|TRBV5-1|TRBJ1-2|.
CASSAWNRDYGYTF
TGCGCCAGCAGCGCCTGGAACAGGGATTATGGCTACACCTTC
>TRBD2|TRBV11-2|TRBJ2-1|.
CASSYQAGLYNEQFF
TGTGCCAGCAGCTACCAAGCGGGGTTGTACAATGAGCAGTTCTTC
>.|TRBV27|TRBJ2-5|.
CASKLASAQETQYF
TGTGCCAGCAAGTTGGCTAGCGCTCAAGAGACCCAGTACTTC
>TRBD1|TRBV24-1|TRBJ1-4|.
CATSDRQGRRKKLFF
TGTGCCACCAGTGACAGACAGGGTAGGCGAAAAAAACTGTTTTTT
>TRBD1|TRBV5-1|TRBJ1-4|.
CASSLGGGTATNEKLFF
TGCGCCAGCAGCTTGGGGGGCGGGACAGCAACTAATGAAAAACTGTTTTTT
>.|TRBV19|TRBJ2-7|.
CASRPEADSSYEQYF
TGTGCCAGTAGGCCGGAGGCCGACTCCTCCTACGAGCAGTACTTC
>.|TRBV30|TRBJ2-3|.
CAWAGTGDTDTQYF
TGTGCCTGGGCAGGGACTGGAGACACAGATACGCAGTATTTT
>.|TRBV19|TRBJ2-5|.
CASSIGGVWETQYF
TGTGCCAGTAGTATAGGGGGGGTTTGGGAGACCCAGTACTTC
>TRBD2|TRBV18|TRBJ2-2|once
CASSPRGTSGGHSGELFF
TGTGCCAGCTCACCGAGAGGGACTAGCGGGGGCCACTCCGGGGAGCTGTTTTTT
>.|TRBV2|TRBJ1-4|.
CASSDGGGFGKLFF
TGTGCCAGCAGTGATGGGGGGGGTTTCGGAAAACTGTTTTTT
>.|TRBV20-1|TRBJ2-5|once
CSASNRASETQYF
TGCAGTGCTAGTAACAGGGCTTCGGAGACCCAGTACTTC
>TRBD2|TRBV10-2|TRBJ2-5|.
CASSLTSGVEETQYF
TGCGCCAGCAGCTTGACTAGCGGGGTCGAAGAGACCCAGTACTTC
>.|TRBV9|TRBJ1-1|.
CASSESLNTEAFF
TGTGCCAGCAGCGAAAGCCTGAACACTGAAGCTTTCTTT
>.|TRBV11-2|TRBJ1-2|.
CASSLLSQGGPYGYTF
TGTGCCAGCAGCTTATTATCCCAAGGGGGTCCCTATGGCTACACCTTC
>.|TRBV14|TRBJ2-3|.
CASSPPGARTQYF
TGTGCCAGCAGCCCCCCTGGAGCCCGAACGCAGTATTTT